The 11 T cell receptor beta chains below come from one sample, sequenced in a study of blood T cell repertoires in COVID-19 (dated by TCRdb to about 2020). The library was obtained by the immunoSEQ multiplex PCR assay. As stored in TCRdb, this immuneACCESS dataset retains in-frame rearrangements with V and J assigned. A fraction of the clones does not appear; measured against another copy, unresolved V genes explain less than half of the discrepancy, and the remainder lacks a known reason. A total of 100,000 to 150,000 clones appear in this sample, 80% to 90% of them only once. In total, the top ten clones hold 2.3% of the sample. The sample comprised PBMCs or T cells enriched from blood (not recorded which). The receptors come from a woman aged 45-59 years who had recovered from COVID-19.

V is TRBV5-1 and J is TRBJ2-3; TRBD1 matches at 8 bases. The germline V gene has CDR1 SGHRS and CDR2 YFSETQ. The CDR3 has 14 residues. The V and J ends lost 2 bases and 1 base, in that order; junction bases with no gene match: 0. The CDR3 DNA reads TGCGCCAGCAGCTTACAGGGGGGCACAGATACGCAGTATTTT. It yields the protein CASSLQGGTDTQYF.

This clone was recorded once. CDR3 nucleotide sequence: TGTGCCAGCAGCTTACAAGCGGGGGGGCAAGAGACCCAGTACTTC. It specifies CASSLQAGGQETQYF. This chain joins TRBV7-6 and TRBJ2-5; 10 bases are a match to TRBD2. This CDR3 is 15 amino acids long. Looked up from germline, CDR1 is SGHVS and CDR2 is FNYEAQ. V shed 2 bases and J 2 bases; nucleotides not matched to a gene: 2.

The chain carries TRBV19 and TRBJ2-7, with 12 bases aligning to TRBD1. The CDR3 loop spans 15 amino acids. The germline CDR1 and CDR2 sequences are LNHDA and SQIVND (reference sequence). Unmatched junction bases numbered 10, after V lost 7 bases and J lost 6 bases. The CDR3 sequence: CASTVGQGAQSEQYF. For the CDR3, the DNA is TGTGCCAGTACTGTGGGACAGGGGGCGCAAAGCGAGCAGTACTTC. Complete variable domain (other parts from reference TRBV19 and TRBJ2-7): DGGITQSPKYLFRKEGQNVTLSCEQNLNHDAMYWYRQDPGQGLRLIYYSQIVNDFQKGDIAEGYSVSREKKESFPLTVTSAQKNPTAFYLCASTVGQGAQSEQYFGPGTRLTVT.

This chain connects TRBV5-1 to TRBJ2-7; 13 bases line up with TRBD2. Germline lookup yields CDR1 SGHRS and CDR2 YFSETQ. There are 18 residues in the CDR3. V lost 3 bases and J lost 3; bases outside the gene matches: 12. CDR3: CASSSTELAGGPFYEQYF. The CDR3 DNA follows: TGCGCCAGCAGCTCAACTGAACTAGCGGGGGGGCCATTCTACGAGCAGTACTTC.

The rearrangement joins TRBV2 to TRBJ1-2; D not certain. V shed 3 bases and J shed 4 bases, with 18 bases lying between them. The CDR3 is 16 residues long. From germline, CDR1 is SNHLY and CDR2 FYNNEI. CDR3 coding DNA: TGTGCCAGCAGTGAGGGCAGGACGACTAATCCCTATGGCTACACCTTC. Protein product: CASSEGRTTNPYGYTF.

The CDR3 region is CASSTGTVATNEKLFF. CDR3 DNA: TGCGCCAGCAGCACAGGGACGGTTGCAACTAATGAAAAACTGTTTTTT. The V gene is TRBV5-1, the J gene TRBJ1-4; TRBD1 might be the D (6 bases). The CDR3 length is 16 residues. Germline CDR1 and CDR2: SGHRS and YFSETQ. Trimming shortened V by 4 bases and J by 0 bases, and 13 bases separated the two germline ends.

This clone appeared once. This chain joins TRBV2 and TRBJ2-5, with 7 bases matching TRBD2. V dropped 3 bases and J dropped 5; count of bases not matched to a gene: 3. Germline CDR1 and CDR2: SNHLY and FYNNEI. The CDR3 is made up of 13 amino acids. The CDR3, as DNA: TGTGCCAGCAGTGATCAGGGAGGGGAGACCCAGTACTTC. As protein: CASSDQGGETQYF.

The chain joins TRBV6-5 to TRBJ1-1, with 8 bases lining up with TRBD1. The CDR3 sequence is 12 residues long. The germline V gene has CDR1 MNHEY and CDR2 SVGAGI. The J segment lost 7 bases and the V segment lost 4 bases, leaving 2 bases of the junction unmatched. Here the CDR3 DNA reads TGTGCCAGCAGTTTAGACAGGGGTGAAGCTTTCTTT. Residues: CASSLDRGEAFF.

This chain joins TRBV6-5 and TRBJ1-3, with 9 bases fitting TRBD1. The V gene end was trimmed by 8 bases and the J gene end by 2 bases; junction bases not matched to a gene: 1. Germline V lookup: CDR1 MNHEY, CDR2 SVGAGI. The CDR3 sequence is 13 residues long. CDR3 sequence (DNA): TGTGCCAGCCGGACAGGGGCTGGAAACACCATATATTTT. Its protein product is CASRTGAGNTIYF.

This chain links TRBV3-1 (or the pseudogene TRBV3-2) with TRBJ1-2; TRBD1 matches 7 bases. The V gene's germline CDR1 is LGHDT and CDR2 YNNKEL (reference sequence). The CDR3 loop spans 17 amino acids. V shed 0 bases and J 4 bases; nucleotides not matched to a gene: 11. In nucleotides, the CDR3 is TGTGCCAGCAGCCAAGATTTGACAGGGAGCCAATTCTATGGCTACACCTTC. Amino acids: CASSQDLTGSQFYGYTF.

The CDR3 coding sequence is TGTGCCATCAGTAACCCCCTATACAGGGCAACTAATGAAAAACTGTTTTTT. Encoded protein: CAISNPLYRATNEKLFF. The V gene is TRBV10-3, the J gene TRBJ1-4, with D perhaps matching TRBD1 (6 bases). V was trimmed by 5 bases and J by 0 bases, leaving 16 bases between them. The CDR3 covers 17 residues. Germline lookup yields CDR1 ENHRY and CDR2 SYGVKD.